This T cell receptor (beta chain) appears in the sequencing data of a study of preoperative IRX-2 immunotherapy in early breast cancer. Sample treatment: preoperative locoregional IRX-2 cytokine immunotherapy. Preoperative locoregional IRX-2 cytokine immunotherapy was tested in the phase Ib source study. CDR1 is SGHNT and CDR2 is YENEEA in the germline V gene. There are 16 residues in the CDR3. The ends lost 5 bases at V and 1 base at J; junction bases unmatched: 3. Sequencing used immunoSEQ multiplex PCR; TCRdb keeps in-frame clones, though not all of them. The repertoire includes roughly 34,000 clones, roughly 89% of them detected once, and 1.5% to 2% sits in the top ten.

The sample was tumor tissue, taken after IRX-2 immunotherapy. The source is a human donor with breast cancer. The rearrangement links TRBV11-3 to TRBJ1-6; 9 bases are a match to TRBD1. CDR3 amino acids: CASSQQGASYNSPLHF. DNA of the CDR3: TGTGCCAGCAGCCAACAGGGGGCATCCTATAATTCACCCCTCCACTTT.